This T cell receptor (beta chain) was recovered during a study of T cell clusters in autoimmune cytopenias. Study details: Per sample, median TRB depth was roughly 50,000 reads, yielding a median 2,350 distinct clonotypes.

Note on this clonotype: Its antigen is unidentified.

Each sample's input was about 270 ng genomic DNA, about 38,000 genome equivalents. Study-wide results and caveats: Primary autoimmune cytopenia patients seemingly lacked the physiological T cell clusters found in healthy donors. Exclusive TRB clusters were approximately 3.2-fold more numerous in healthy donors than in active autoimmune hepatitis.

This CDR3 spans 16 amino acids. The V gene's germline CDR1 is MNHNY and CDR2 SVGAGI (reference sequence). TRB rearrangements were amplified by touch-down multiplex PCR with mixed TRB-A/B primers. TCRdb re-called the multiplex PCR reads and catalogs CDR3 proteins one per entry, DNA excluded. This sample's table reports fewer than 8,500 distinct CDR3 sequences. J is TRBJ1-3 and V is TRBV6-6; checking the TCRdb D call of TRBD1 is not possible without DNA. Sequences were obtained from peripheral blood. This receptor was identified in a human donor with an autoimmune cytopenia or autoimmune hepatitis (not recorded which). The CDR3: CASSYGQGSFGNTIYF.